This T cell receptor (beta chain) derives from a study of molecular identifiers for immune sequencing clone quantification. TCRdb reanalysed the PCR reads using MiXCR and keeps one entry per CDR3 protein. The data contain 90,000 or so distinct CDR3 sequences, around a fifth of them seen just once; the ten biggest clones take up roughly 1%. The sequence was obtained from a human donor in good health. Some libraries in this study had Jurkat cell RNA spiked in. The sample comprised naive CD8+ T cells from blood, with Jurkat cell RNA spiked in. Documented subset: FACS-sorted CD8+CD4-CCR7+CD45RA+ naive T cells.

CDR3 nucleotide sequence: TGTGCCAGCAGCAAAGCGGTTTTCACCTACGAGCAGTACTTC. This codes for CASSKAVFTYEQYF. The J gene is TRBJ2-7, the V gene TRBV21-1. TRBV21-1 is a pseudogene locus. This CDR3 has 14 amino acids.